This entry concerns a single T cell receptor beta chain. CD45RO-negative CD8 cells positively selected for CCR7 made up the naive population, which excluded terminally differentiated effector memory CD45RA+ cells. V dropped 4 bases and J dropped 3; count of bases not matched to a gene: 9. Looked up from germline, CDR1 is MNHNY and CDR2 is SVGAGI (reference sequence). This CDR3 has 16 residues. This entry belongs to a study of shared clonotypes between healthy human individuals. Sequencing was performed with immunoSEQ multiplex PCR; in TCRdb, only in-frame clones are kept and a portion is missing. The table lists around 1,900,000 clones, 90% to 95% of them singletons, with more than 1.5% in the top ten.

V gene TRBV6-6 combines with J gene TRBJ2-5, with 9 positions matching TRBD1. The receptor was isolated from a man younger than 35 in good health. Some clones in this sample may be carry-over from other donors' samples. What was sequenced was naive CD8+ T cells from PBMCs. CDR3 DNA sequence: TGTGCCAGCAGTTTTCCCGGGACAGGGAGGAAAGAGACCCAGTACTTC. It is translated as CASSFPGTGRKETQYF.